This T cell receptor beta chain was observed in a study of beta chain features in type 1 diabetes. Broader study findings: Naive, central memory and Treg TCRB repertoires seemed to resemble each other more closely in patients than they did in healthy donors.

To note about this clone: The antigen remains unidentified.

Sort purity for all populations was recorded as exceeding 98%. Since all of the isolated RNA was reverse transcribed, expressed TCRB transcripts were what got sequenced. Sequenced by immunoSEQ multiplex PCR; TCRdb stores in-frame clones only, minus some. The sample shows under 950,000 clones, 15% to 20% of them seen only once. This clonotype was obtained from a young woman in good health. The specimen was naive CD4+ T cells from blood.

The CDR3 nucleotides are TGTGCCAGCAGTTCAGCCTACGAGACCCAGTACTTC. Translation: CASSSAYETQYF. The gene calls are TRBV6-1 and TRBJ2-5; the D is unclear. Germline CDR1 and CDR2: MNHNS and SASEGT. This CDR3 contains 12 residues. Trimming removed 5 bases from V and 5 bases from J, with 9 bases in between.